These 17 T cell receptor beta chains were all obtained from the same sample, sequenced in a study of early T cells in non-severe SARS-CoV-2 infection. TCRdb re-analysed the 5' RACE reads in MiXCR, keeping a single row per CDR3 protein. This repertoire shows more than 50,000 distinct CDR3 sequences, about 9.1% found once; its top ten account for around 4.2%. The sample consisted of whole blood. The receptors come from an adult who was a healthcare worker with PCR-confirmed SARS-CoV-2 infection or an uninfected control (not recorded which).

This clonotype showed up many times. V gene TRBV29-1 combines with J gene TRBJ1-1, with D hard to call. The CDR3 is made up of 11 amino acids. Deletions cut 5 bases from V and 1 base from J, with 5 bases between. The germline V gene has CDR1 SQVTM and CDR2 ANQGSEA. CDR3 loop: CSVRANTEAFF. The CDR3 DNA reads TGCAGCGTTCGTGCGAACACTGAAGCTTTCTTT.

This clonotype was observed many times. The genes are TRBV13 and TRBJ2-7, with a tentative D call TRBD1 (5 bases). V gave up 3 bases and J gave up 6 bases, with 9 bases separating them. CDR3 size: 12 residues. Germline V lookup: CDR1 PRHDT, CDR2 FYEKMQ (reference sequence). In DNA form, the CDR3 reads TGTGCCAGCAGCTTGGGGCCCCTCGAGCAGTACTTC. Its protein is CASSLGPLEQYF.

This clonotype showed up many times. The chain joins TRBV2 to TRBJ1-6; perhaps TRBD1 as D (5 bases). The V gene's germline CDR1 is SNHLY and CDR2 FYNNEI. Trimming took 6 bases from V and 7 from J, leaving 13 bases between them. The CDR3 sequence is 14 residues long. CDR3: CASRPGTLNSPLHF. CDR3 DNA sequence: TGTGCCAGCAGGCCCGGGACCTTAAATTCACCCCTCCACTTT. The variable domain in full, completed from reference TRBV2 and TRBJ1-6, reads EPEVTQTPSHQVTQMGQEVILRCVPISNHLYFYWYRQILGQKVEFLVSFYNNEISEKSEIFDDQFSVERPDGSNFTLKIRSTKLEDSAMYFCASRPGTLNSPLHFGNGTRLTVT.

This clonotype was detected ten times or more. The rearrangement uses TRBV5-6 and TRBJ1-1; unclear D gene. The germline V and J ends were trimmed by 4 bases and 0 bases, with 10 bases remaining between them. The CDR3 is 14 residues long. Germline loops: CDR1 SGHDT, CDR2 YYEEEE. The CDR3 loop reads CASSVPILNTEAFF. CDR3 nucleotides: TGTGCCAGCAGCGTTCCGATTTTGAACACTGAAGCTTTCTTT.

Ten or more counts support this clonotype. The genes are TRBV4-2 and TRBJ1-5; D is undetermined. The germline gives CDR1 LGHNA, CDR2 YNFKEQ. The CDR3 runs 14 residues. V was pared by 4 bases and J by 3 bases, with 10 bases between. The DNA for the CDR3 is TGTGCCAGCAGCCGGGAGACCGCCAATCAGCCCCAGCATTTT. Translating gives CASSRETANQPQHF.

This clonotype was recorded many times. The chain uses TRBV29-1 and TRBJ2-2; D perhaps matches TRBD1 (5 bases). V shed 4 bases and J shed 7 bases, with 16 bases lying between them. The CDR3 is 14 residues long. CDR1 and CDR2 from the germline V gene are SQVTM and ANQGSEA. This CDR3 is CSVVSSGLFGELFF. The CDR3 region has the DNA TGCAGCGTTGTATCCTCAGGGTTGTTCGGGGAGCTGTTTTTT.

The table lists this clonotype with many counts. The chain employs TRBV4-1 and TRBJ2-7; 8 nucleotides agree with TRBD2. The CDR3 loop spans 16 amino acids. With V trimmed by 2 bases and J by 0 bases, 6 bases remained unmatched. The germline gives CDR1 MGHRA, CDR2 YSYEKL. CDR3 DNA sequence: TGCGCCAGCAGCCAATTTGTAGCGGGAAGCTCCTACGAGCAGTACTTC. Protein product: CASSQFVAGSSYEQYF.

A few counts support this clonotype. This chain links TRBV13 with TRBJ2-1; D perhaps matches TRBD1 (6 bases). From germline, CDR1 is PRHDT and CDR2 FYEKMQ (reference sequence). The V gene lost 5 bases and the J gene lost 0 bases, with 11 bases spanning the gap. The CDR3 is 15 residues long. The CDR3 bases are TGTGCCAGCAGCCCCCGGGACAACTCCTACAATGAGCAGTTCTTC. Translated: CASSPRDNSYNEQFF.

The table lists this clonotype with many counts. As DNA, the CDR3 is TGCAGCGTTGAAGACCGCTTCGAGCAGTACTTC. Protein sequence: CSVEDRFEQYF. This chain uses TRBV29-1 with TRBJ2-7; D is uncertain. Germline V CDR1 and CDR2: SQVTM, ANQGSEA. The CDR3 length is 11 residues. The V end lost 0 bases, the J end lost 6 bases, and 6 bases lay between the germline ends.

This clonotype was detected many times. The J gene is TRBJ2-2, the V gene TRBV11-2; no definite D call. The CDR3 spans 14 residues. CDR1 SGHAT and CDR2 FQNNGV come from the germline V gene. V was shortened by 9 bases and J by 0 bases, with 11 bases between the two germline ends. The CDR3: CASATDANTGELFF. The CDR3 DNA is TGTGCCAGTGCGACTGACGCGAACACCGGGGAGCTGTTTTTT.

This clonotype was observed a handful of times. The V call is TRBV10-3, the J call TRBJ2-2, with TRBD2 matching over 8 bases. CDR1 is ENHRY, CDR2 SYGVKD, per germline. The CDR3 is 14 residues long. V lost 6 bases and J lost 7; bases outside the gene matches: 7. The CDR3 coding sequence is TGTGCCATCAGCCCAGCGGGAGAAGGCGGGGAGCTGTTTTTT. This encodes CAISPAGEGGELFF.

This chain links TRBV15 with TRBJ2-1; D not certain. Trimming removed 3 bases from V and 4 bases from J, with 4 bases in between. Germline assignment: CDR1 LNHNV and CDR2 YYDKDF (reference sequence). CDR3 length equals 12 residues. CDR3 amino acids: CATSRVYNEQFF. CDR3 in DNA: TGTGCCACCAGCAGGGTGTACAATGAGCAGTTCTTC.

This clonotype was observed at least ten times. This chain connects TRBV6-2 or TRBV6-3 to TRBJ2-7; D gene ambiguous. The germline CDR1 and CDR2 sequences are MNHEY and SVGEGT. V dropped 0 bases and J dropped 6 bases, with 9 bases sitting between them. This CDR3 has 13 residues. The DNA for the CDR3 is TGTGCCAGCAGTTACTCGTCCCCGTTCGAGCAGTACTTC. It codes for CASSYSSPFEQYF.

This clonotype was observed at least ten times. This sequence joins TRBV27 and TRBJ2-1, with 7 nucleotides matching TRBD2. V shed 5 bases and J 6 bases; nucleotides not matched to a gene: 16. The CDR3 runs 17 residues. The germline V gene has CDR1 MNHEY and CDR2 SMNVEV (reference sequence). The CDR3 DNA reads as TGTGCCAGCAGTCGGCGACTAGCTGTAATCCTCGGCAATGAGCAGTTCTTC. This codes for CASSRRLAVILGNEQFF.

This clonotype was detected a few times. The chain uses TRBV6-2 or TRBV6-3 and TRBJ2-7; 12 bases align to TRBD2. This CDR3 comprises 15 residues. The V and J ends lost 10 bases and 1 base, in that order; junction bases with no gene match: 8. CDR1 MNHEY and CDR2 SVGEGT come from the germline V gene. The CDR3 is CATLGLAGLSYEQYF. CDR3 DNA sequence: TGTGCCACCCTTGGACTAGCGGGACTTTCCTACGAGCAGTACTTC.

This clonotype was detected many times. The genes are TRBV6-5 and TRBJ2-7; 11 bases fit TRBD1. CDR1 is MNHEY and CDR2 is SVGAGI in the germline V gene. Trimming cost V 2 bases and J 6 bases; bases outside gene matches: 6. CDR3 length: 15 residues. Written as DNA, the CDR3 is TGTGCCAGCAGTTACCCCGGACAGGGGGCGGGCGAGCAGTACTTC. It translates to CASSYPGQGAGEQYF.

This clonotype was recorded many times. The rearrangement links TRBV12-3 or TRBV12-4 to TRBJ1-1; possibly TRBD1 for D (5 bases). V was shortened by 3 bases and J by 2 bases, with 22 bases between the two germline ends. The CDR3 extends over 18 amino acids. DNA for the CDR3: TGTGCCAGCAGTTTCTCACCGGGGGTTTTGGGGGGAAACACTGAAGCTTTCTTT. Translated: CASSFSPGVLGGNTEAFF.